What follows are 25 T cell receptor beta chains derived from one specimen sequenced in a study of T cells in localized non-small cell lung cancer. TCRdb's table, derived via immunoSEQ multiplex PCR, lists solely in-frame clones and lacks some. The sample consists of about 35,000 clones, under 95% of them appearing once. Sequencing was performed on peripheral blood mononuclear cells, taken before any cancer treatment. The receptors come from a female donor over 55 with stage II lung adenocarcinoma.

CDR3 sequence: CASSGVGADEAFF. In DNA form, the CDR3 reads TGTGCCAGCAGTGGGGTGGGAGCAGATGAAGCTTTCTTT. The chain links TRBV6-1 to TRBJ1-1, with unresolved D. The CDR3 spans 13 residues. Trimming left V 4 bases short and J 7 bases short, with 13 bases between. Germline CDR1 is MNHNS and CDR2 is SASEGT.

Concerning this clone: Other DNA sequences in this specimen translate into the identical CDR3. The chain recombines TRBV4-3 with TRBJ2-7; D is undetermined. The CDR3 spans 15 residues. Germline-derived CDR1 and CDR2 are LGHNA and YSLEER. Trimming stripped 1 base from V and 7 bases from J, with 17 bases between. In DNA form, the CDR3 reads TGCGCCAGCAGCCAAGTCCTGATCCCCGACGGAGAGCAGTACTTC. It is translated as CASSQVLIPDGEQYF.

This clone was found a few times. This rearrangement joins TRBV19 to TRBJ1-1, with a weak D call TRBD1 (5 bases). There are 15 residues in the CDR3. Trimming stripped 3 bases from V and 5 bases from J, with 16 bases between. The germline CDR1 and CDR2 sequences are LNHDA and SQIVND (reference sequence). This chain's CDR3 is CASSIGGAGGTEAFF. The CDR3 DNA reads TGTGCCAGTAGTATCGGGGGAGCGGGTGGAACTGAAGCTTTCTTT.

The rearrangement links TRBV30 to TRBJ2-2; D is unresolved. This CDR3 has 11 amino acids. V was cut by 5 bases and J by 5 bases, with 6 bases left in between. Germline CDR1 is GTSNPN and CDR2 is SVGIG (reference sequence). Written as DNA, the CDR3 is TGTGCCTGGGCCCGAACCGGGGAGCTGTTTTTT. Its protein is CAWARTGELFF.

This rearrangement joins TRBV7-3 to TRBJ2-1, with 8 positions matching TRBD2. The CDR3 sequence is 15 residues long. From germline, CDR1 is SGHTA and CDR2 FQGTGA. V was clipped by 0 bases and J by 10 bases; unmatched bases: 8. As DNA, the CDR3 is TGTGCCAGCAGCTTAACGGGTAGCGGGGCCCGGGAGCAGTTCTTC. This sequence encodes CASSLTGSGAREQFF.

J is TRBJ1-1 and V is TRBV28; D ambiguous. There are 11 residues in the CDR3. V lost 8 bases and J 6 bases, leaving 10 bases between the germline ends. Germline assignment: CDR1 MDHEN and CDR2 SYDVKM. The CDR3 nucleotides read TGTGCCAGCGGCCCCTCCCCTGAAGCTTTCTTT. Residues: CASGPSPEAFF.

V is TRBV7-3 and J is TRBJ1-1; 9 nucleotides align to TRBD1. The CDR3 is 14 residues long. Per germline, CDR1 SGHTA and CDR2 FQGTGA. J gave up 6 bases and V 5 bases, and 7 bases lay outside the gene matches. CDR3 sequence: CASSPDRGSPEAFF. The CDR3 DNA follows: TGTGCCAGCAGCCCGGACAGGGGTAGCCCTGAAGCTTTCTTT.

The chain employs TRBV18 and TRBJ1-1; 10 nucleotides agree with TRBD1. CDR1 is KGHSH and CDR2 is LQKENI in the germline V gene. The CDR3 is made up of 14 amino acids. The V segment lost 3 bases and the J segment 11 bases; nucleotides outside the gene matches: 9. CDR3 sequence: CASSPNPTGGEAFF. In nucleotides, the CDR3 is TGTGCCAGCTCACCCAACCCGACAGGGGGCGAGGCTTTCTTT.

For the CDR3, the DNA is TGTGCCAGCAGCCAAGACCCCTTGGGGGAGACCCAGTACTTC. Encoded protein: CASSQDPLGETQYF. The chain combines TRBV4-2 with TRBJ2-5; no reliable D call. This CDR3 region has 14 residues. V was trimmed by 0 bases and J by 5 bases, leaving 10 bases between them. CDR1 is LGHNA and CDR2 is YNFKEQ in the germline V gene.

The chain recombines TRBV27 with TRBJ1-2; D call uncertain. Looked up from germline, CDR1 is MNHEY and CDR2 is SMNVEV (reference sequence). CDR3 length equals 13 residues. Trimming shortened V by 5 bases and J by 2 bases, and 9 bases separated the two germline ends. CDR3 nucleotides: TGTGCCAGCAGTGGGCCGAAGAACTATGGCTACACCTTC. Encoded protein: CASSGPKNYGYTF.

This clone was found once. The genes are TRBV5-1 and TRBJ2-5, with 8 positions matching TRBD1. Germline CDR1 SGHRS, CDR2 YFSETQ. The trim removed 4 bases at V and 1 base at J, leaving 3 bases unmatched. The CDR3 sequence is 14 residues long. For the CDR3, the DNA is TGCGCCAGCAGCCAGACAGGGGCCCAAGAGACCCAGTACTTC. It translates to CASSQTGAQETQYF.

The CDR3 spells CASSLHLGEQFF. CDR3 DNA sequence: TGTGCCAGTAGTTTGCATCTCGGTGAGCAGTTCTTC. The chain uses TRBV19 and TRBJ2-1; no clear D. Looked up from germline, CDR1 is LNHDA and CDR2 is SQIVND (reference sequence). V dropped 5 bases and J dropped 9 bases, with 11 bases sitting between them. CDR3 length: 12 residues.

The gene calls are TRBV7-6 and TRBJ1-1; D is unclear. The V gene lost 1 base and the J gene lost 4 bases, with 16 bases spanning the gap. The CDR3 extends over 16 amino acids. The germline CDR1 and CDR2 sequences are SGHVS and FNYEAQ. In DNA, the CDR3 is TGTGCCAGCAGCTTAGTTGACGCCCGGGTTACCACTGAAGCTTTCTTT. It translates to CASSLVDARVTTEAFF.

The genes are TRBV30 and TRBJ1-2; 8 bases match TRBD1. Germline CDR1 GTSNPN, CDR2 SVGIG (reference sequence). J lost 5 bases, V lost 2 bases, and 4 bases had no gene match. The CDR3 extends over 13 amino acids. The CDR3 reads CAWSSGQAYGYTF. As DNA, the CDR3 is TGTGCCTGGAGTTCGGGACAGGCATATGGCTACACCTTC.

A few counts support this clone. This chain's CDR3 is CASSPLDRNTEAFF. The DNA of the CDR3 is TGTGCCAGCAGTCCCCTGGACAGGAACACTGAAGCTTTCTTT. This chain joins TRBV27 and TRBJ1-1; D perhaps matches TRBD1 (6 bases). The CDR3 has 14 amino acids. Germline-derived CDR1 and CDR2 are MNHEY and SMNVEV (reference sequence). Trimming removed 5 bases at V and 1 base at J, with 11 bases between.

The rearrangement joins TRBV18 to TRBJ1-2, with D perhaps matching TRBD1 (5 bases). The CDR3 totals 14 residues. The germline gives CDR1 KGHSH, CDR2 LQKENI. V lost 3 bases to trimming and J lost 3 bases, with 11 bases between them. The CDR3 sequence: CASSPTRGYYGYTF. DNA of the CDR3: TGTGCCAGCTCACCGACAAGGGGCTACTATGGCTACACCTTC.

V gene TRBV2 combines with J gene TRBJ2-1; 7 bases fit TRBD2. The J segment lost 12 bases and the V segment lost 2 bases, leaving 10 bases of the junction unmatched. The CDR3 is made up of 14 amino acids. Germline V CDR1 and CDR2: SNHLY, FYNNEI. CDR3 nucleotide sequence: TGTGCCAGCAGTGAACAAACGGGAGGAGGAGGGCAGTTCTTC. Its translation: CASSEQTGGGGQFF.

This chain connects TRBV28 to TRBJ1-2, with unresolved D. Germline V lookup: CDR1 MDHEN, CDR2 SYDVKM. Trimming pared 4 bases from V and 2 bases from J, leaving 8 bases between. The CDR3 sequence is 13 residues long. For the CDR3, the DNA is TGTGCCAGCAGTTACGGAGGGAACTATGGCTACACCTTC. The encoded protein is CASSYGGNYGYTF.

The genes are TRBV28 and TRBJ2-7, with D perhaps matching TRBD1 (5 bases). Per the germline V gene, CDR1 is MDHEN and CDR2 is SYDVKM. This CDR3 comprises 13 residues. The V end lost 7 bases, the J end lost 6 bases, and 16 bases lay between the germline ends. In DNA, the CDR3 is TGTGCCAGCACTTGGGGCAGGGTGGTCGAGCAGTACTTC. Its translation is CASTWGRVVEQYF. The full variable domain, rest sourced from reference TRBV28 and TRBJ2-7, is DVKVTQSSRYLVKRTGEKVFLECVQDMDHENMFWYRQDPGLGLRLIYFSYDVKMKEKGDIPEGYSVSREKKERFSLILESASTNQTSMYLCASTWGRVVEQYFGPGTRLTVT.

The chain couples TRBV5-1 to TRBJ2-3; 9 bases fit TRBD1. This CDR3 is built from 13 residues. Germline lookup yields CDR1 SGHRS and CDR2 YFSETQ. V lost 4 bases to trimming and J lost 9 bases; unmatched junction nucleotides: 6. CDR3: CASSMVDRGTQYF. CDR3 DNA sequence: TGCGCCAGCAGCATGGTCGACAGGGGGACGCAGTATTTT.

V and J are TRBV6-4 and TRBJ2-7; 8 bases align to TRBD2. CDR3 length equals 14 residues. J lost 4 bases, V lost 7 bases, and 9 bases had no gene match. CDR1 is MRHNA, CDR2 SNTAGT, per germline. The CDR3 bases are TGTGCCAGCAAACCTAGCGCGGGGGGTTACGAGCAGTACTTC. The encoded protein is CASKPSAGGYEQYF.

The V call is TRBV2, the J call TRBJ1-2, with 11 bases matching TRBD1. V lost 5 bases and J lost 7; bases outside the gene matches: 6. This CDR3 has 14 residues. Germline assignment: CDR1 SNHLY and CDR2 FYNNEI. CDR3 sequence reads: CASSPYGTGGGYTF. In DNA, the CDR3 is TGTGCCAGCAGTCCCTACGGGACAGGGGGTGGCTACACCTTC.

V gene TRBV11-3 combines with J gene TRBJ2-2, with TRBD2 identical over 7 bases. Germline V gives CDR1 SGHNT, CDR2 YENEEA. This CDR3 contains 13 residues. The V gene end was trimmed by 1 base and the J gene end by 10 bases; junction bases not matched to a gene: 3. The CDR3, as DNA: TGTGCCAGCAGCTTAGGAGGACTAGAGGAGCTGTTTTTT. Amino acids: CASSLGGLEELFF.

The chain uses TRBV7-9 and TRBJ1-1; D remains unclear. CDR1 is SEHNR, CDR2 FQNEAQ, per germline (reference sequence). The CDR3 covers 11 residues. The ends were cut back, 6 bases at V and 8 bases at J, with 10 bases in the middle. The CDR3 nucleotides are TGTGCCAGCAGACGGAATATAGAAGCTTTCTTT. It is translated as CASRRNIEAFF.

The chain is built from TRBV27 and TRBJ2-1; TRBD2 aligns across 7 bases. Germline V gives CDR1 MNHEY, CDR2 SMNVEV (reference sequence). The CDR3 is 15 amino acids. The junction had 7 bases not matched to a gene; V was cut back by 2 bases and J by 6 bases. This CDR3 is CASSLRAGRANEQFF. In DNA, the CDR3 is TGTGCCAGCAGTTTAAGGGCAGGGAGGGCCAATGAGCAGTTCTTC.